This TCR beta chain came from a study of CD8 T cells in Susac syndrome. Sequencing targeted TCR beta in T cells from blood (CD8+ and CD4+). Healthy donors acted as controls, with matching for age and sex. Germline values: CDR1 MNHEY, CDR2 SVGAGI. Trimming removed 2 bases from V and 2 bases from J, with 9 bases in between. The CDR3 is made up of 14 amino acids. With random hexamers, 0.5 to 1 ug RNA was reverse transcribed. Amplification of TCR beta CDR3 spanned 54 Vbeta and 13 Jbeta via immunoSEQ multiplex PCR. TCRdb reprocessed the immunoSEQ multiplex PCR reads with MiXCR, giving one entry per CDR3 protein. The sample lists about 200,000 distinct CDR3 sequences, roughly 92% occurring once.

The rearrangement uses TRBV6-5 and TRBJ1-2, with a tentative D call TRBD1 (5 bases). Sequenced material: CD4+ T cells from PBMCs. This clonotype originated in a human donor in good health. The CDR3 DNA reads TGTGCCAGCAGTTACCTGGACACCAACTATGGCTACACCTTC. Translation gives CASSYLDTNYGYTF.